This T cell receptor (beta chain) was retrieved from a study of cytomegalovirus exposure and HLA in healthy donors (dated by TCRdb to the late 2010s). Regarding the study in general: In an earlier analysis of 550 to 750 of the donors, approximately 300 Gb of sequence data and some 120 million unique TCR beta sequences from about 180 million T cells were reported. The T cell repertoires of under 750 subjects were profiled by immunosequencing and related to cytomegalovirus serostatus. Genome-wide SNP genotypes for about 65% of the 666 donors were used in a later genetic analysis, which treated that subset as a discovery cohort. HLA typing covered class I and class II loci at four-digit resolution. To predict cytomegalovirus infection status, the study brought together high-throughput TCR immunosequencing, statistical association of individual TCRs with disease status, and machine learning. The number of typed donors differed by locus: about 620-630 for A, B, C, DRB1 and DQB1; approximately 540 for DQA1; 600 to 610 for DPA1; and about 470 for DPB1. Across approximately 420 genotyped donors of the cohort, an average of about 240,000 unique TCR beta nucleotide sequences per donor were sequenced, and approximately 17% of those sequences were non-productive. In addition to the first cohort of 500 to 850 subjects, a separate validation cohort of 120 different subjects was used. To decide whether each TCR beta V gene segment behaved as functional or pseudogenic, an earlier analysis of several hundred of the donors relied on high-throughput TCR beta sequencing. Of the 300 to 500 genotyped donors, roughly 76% were placed in the genetic ancestry cluster associated with self-reported Caucasian donors. All discovery cohort repertoires had been generated on a single sequencing platform. Four to six DR-DQ haplotypes were handled as single units for association and clustering because linkage in the cohort was strong. Rather than drawing on any new phenotypic data, the later analysis identified candidate immune exposures from TCR beta sequences and the way those sequences occurred across donors. Donor age, sex, ethnicity and CMV serostatus were compiled together with the repertoire data. An early release covering 550 to 700 HLA-typed donors comprised approximately 300 gigabases of sequencing data and roughly 85 million unique TCR sequences. To study patterns of TCR occurrence, a later analysis re-analyzed previously published TCR beta repertoires from 700 or so donors and added high-resolution HLA genotyping. The study aimed to test whether cataloging public T cell receptors could reveal signatures of past pathogen exposure. On the study overall, not on this receptor specifically: A later genetic analysis associated a missense DCLRE1C variant with V-gene and J-gene trimming of TCR beta chains, and an independent cohort replicated the association. Roughly 15 rarely observed V segments, including chromosome 9 orphons, were excluded from the earlier analysis of about 610 of the donors because counts were too low. Compared with the roughly 700-donor mean, donors in an Asian-associated ancestry cluster had fewer N-insertions in productive TCRs, according to a later genetic analysis. A further reported finding was that TCR beta sequences accurately predicted the HLA-A and HLA-B alleles for most subjects in the first cohort. The 87-base-pair reads could not distinguish some IMGT-functional V segments, including TRBV6-2 and TRBV6-3, so those segments were excluded. Most CMV-associated TCR beta chains appeared to be HLA-restricted in a later analysis, and the HLA associations seemed to be driven largely by CMV exposure. The only immune exposure information available for the cohort was CMV serostatus. HLA typing was unavailable for some donors at each locus, so association tests used only the typed subset. The presence/absence analyses assumed that sequencing depth was roughly uniform across donors, and that assumption may not be true. The sequencing pipeline was judged likely to have produced a cluster of highly shared sequence variants as a technical artifact. A later analysis found that TCR association rates varied across HLA loci, with DRB1 alleles showing the most associated TCRs and HLA-C alleles the fewest. This cohort had only TCR beta chains sequenced, and the lack of alpha or paired-chain data limited which features could be detected. It was suggested by the authors that the approach could potentially be generalized to other disease states and immunological phenotypes. Correlated functional status among segregating V segments might be attributable to linkage disequilibrium, but an unknown experimental factor could not be ruled out. Broadly in line with IMGT annotations, most TCR beta V segments showed up in productive rearrangements about 87% or about 30% of the time in an earlier analysis of 450 to 750 of the donors. The study listed 170 or so TCR beta chains as associated with cytomegalovirus. When HLA alleles, especially DR and DQ, strongly co-occurred, TCR associations were difficult to assign to individual alleles. Most TCR sequences were observed very rarely across donors, whereas some public TCRs were present in many individuals. According to a later analysis, parvovirus B19, influenza, CMV and Epstein-Barr virus appeared linked to several top co-occurrence clusters. In a later analysis, HLA-associated TCR beta chains were found to be more clonally expanded and to have lower generation probabilities than equally common non-associated chains. In vitro tests confirmed that three of the cytomegalovirus-associated TCR beta chains recognize cytomegalovirus antigens. Cytomegalovirus status was reported to be diagnosed by the classifier with high specificity and sensitivity in both the original and validation cohorts. At a false discovery rate of 0.05, a later analysis linked about 17,000 TCR beta sequences to specific HLA alleles.

Remarks on this clone: What antigen it recognizes has not been identified.

Library preparation employed the immunoSEQ multiplex PCR assay. For the multiplex PCR, a mixture combining 60 forward primers for TCR Vbeta segments and 13 reverse primers for TCR Jbeta segments was used. The CDR3 region of rearranged TCR beta genes was amplified from genomic DNA with a multiplex PCR assay. The Illumina HiSeq System was used to sequence the amplified TCR beta libraries as 87-base-pair reads. Regarding the original processing steps: Across the roughly 700 repertoires, a later analysis counted 75 million to 90 million unique TCR beta chains, roughly 11 million of which were shared by at least two donors. Raw reads were error-corrected and collapsed into unique sequences with a nearest-neighbor algorithm that merged closely related sequences to remove PCR and sequencing errors. Alignment of CDR3 sequences to IMGT reference sequences was used to assign V, D and J gene segments. For a sequence to be retained, a match of at least six nucleotides to both a V gene segment and a J gene segment was required. A rearrangement counted as productive if the CDR3 had no stop codons and remained in frame with V and J, and every other rearrangement counted as non-productive. CDR3 was defined according to IMGT convention as the region running from the second conserved V-encoded cysteine to the conserved J-encoded phenylalanine. Sequences without an unambiguous match to a single V gene segment were excluded from the earlier analysis of approximately 600 of the donors. An earlier analysis of 500 to 600 of the donors classified V segments as functional when productive rearrangements were above 56.7% and as segregating when the standard deviation between donors was above 5%. To diagnose cytomegalovirus status from the catalog of TCR beta chain sequences, a statistical classification framework was built. In a later analysis, TCR nucleotide sequences were compared against IMGT/GENE-DB human TR gene sequences so that V and J genes could be assigned. Using the TCRdist pipeline, a later analysis assigned CDR3 sequences along with most-parsimonious VDJ recombination scenarios. In a later analysis, each TCR beta chain was defined by its CDR3 amino acid sequence together with its V-gene family, and reads without a unique V-gene family were excluded. As a way to deal with suspected cross-contamination and a sequencing artifact, a later analysis dropped hundreds of nucleotide sequences that were highly shared and had low generation probability. For each public chain, a later analysis derived a clonal expansion index from normalized ranks of inferred template counts within each repertoire. Generation probabilities in a later analysis came from a VDJ recombination model fitted to out-of-frame rearrangements, and those results were checked against IGoR. Hypergeometric tests were used in a later analysis to score TCR-TCR, TCR-HLA and TCR-CMV co-occurrence, with a repertoire-size bias correction applied to the TCR pairs. To estimate false discovery rates, a later analysis permuted the HLA or CMV assignments 20 times. In a later analysis, co-occurring TCRs were grouped using DBSCAN, with TCRdist sequence similarity added in when clustering inside HLA-allele-positive subsets. Repertoires with fewer than 30,000 or more than 120,000 public chains, plus five repertoires with anomalous nucleotide sharing, were excluded from co-occurrence clustering. What TCRdb holds here is the immuneACCESS table cut down to in-frame rearrangements. Part of the clones is not present; checked against another copy, under half of the missing clones reflect an unresolved V gene, and the others are unexplained. The V and J calls and clone size were taken over from that table, and D and trimming were inferred from the DNA. The table of this sample itemizes 150,000 to 200,000 clones. About 6.5% of the sample goes to the ten largest clones.

CDR1 and CDR2, per the germline V gene, are WSHSY and SAAADI. V and J lose 2 bases and 5 bases, and a span of 7 bases separates them. The cysteine opens and the phenylalanine closes a CDR3 of 13 amino acids. The DNA shown is the 39-base CDR3, in frame from base 1. In total, fewer than 750 healthy bone marrow donors made up the cohort. At the time of sampling, all cohort members were nominally healthy, though unrecorded immune exposures were likely present. The donor tested CMV seronegative and was one of the 352 seronegative cohort members. Each donor provided a peripheral blood sample, and peripheral blood mononuclear cells were used for TCR beta sequencing. Genomic DNA extraction from the blood cell samples was performed with the Qiagen DNeasy Blood Extraction Kit.

This TCR came from a man between 25 and 39 years old in good health and CMV-seronegative. The specimen sequenced was PBMCs. The chain joins TRBV10-2 to TRBJ1-5; no D segment can be confidently identified. The DNA reads TGCGCCAGCAGTGAGGTGGAGGATCAGCCCCAGCATTTT. This codes for CASSEVEDQPQHF.